What follows are 10 T cell receptor beta chains derived from one specimen sequenced in a study of blood T cell repertoires in COVID-19. Sequencing was performed with immunoSEQ multiplex PCR; in TCRdb, only in-frame clones are kept and a portion is missing. The repertoire holds roughly 250,000 clones, with 70% to 85% as singletons. The specimen was peripheral blood. The receptors were gathered from a human donor with COVID-19, enrolled during active disease. The donor label of this sample is uncertain.

CDR3 sequence: CASSFGQTTNEKLFF. CDR3 bases: TGTGCCAGCAGCTTCGGACAGACTACTAATGAAAAACTGTTTTTT. This chain links TRBV11-2 with TRBJ1-4; D is perhaps TRBD1 (6 bases). CDR1 is SGHAT, CDR2 FQNNGV, per germline. Trimming took 3 bases from V and 2 from J, leaving 10 bases between them. The CDR3 covers 15 residues.

This clone was picked up a small number of times. The chain couples TRBV2 to TRBJ1-3, with 7 bases matching TRBD1. Germline CDR1 SNHLY, CDR2 FYNNEI. J gave up 4 bases and V 7 bases, and 10 bases lay outside the gene matches. The CDR3 contains 15 residues. CDR3 region: CASTLIQGTGNTIYF. CDR3 DNA sequence: TGTGCCAGCACCCTGATACAGGGGACAGGAAACACCATATATTTT.

This rearrangement joins TRBV28 to TRBJ1-1, with TRBD1 identical over 9 bases. Unmatched junction bases numbered 2, after V lost 2 bases and J lost 4 bases. The CDR3 loop spans 14 amino acids. Germline-derived CDR1 and CDR2 are MDHEN and SYDVKM. The CDR3 nucleotides read TGTGCCAGCAGTTTAACAGGGGGCATCACTGAAGCTTTCTTT. As protein: CASSLTGGITEAFF.

The genes are TRBV2 and TRBJ2-7, with D perhaps TRBD2 (5 bases). V shed 8 bases and J shed 3 bases, with 20 bases lying between them. Germline CDR1 is SNHLY and CDR2 is FYNNEI. The CDR3 length is 15 residues. CDR3 loop: CASGRSVLRVYEQYF. Here the CDR3 DNA reads TGTGCCAGCGGCCGATCGGTCTTGAGGGTCTACGAGCAGTACTTC.

V and J are TRBV28 and TRBJ1-5, with 7 bases identical to TRBD1. V was pared by 6 bases and J by 5 bases, with 7 bases of the junction left unmatched. The CDR3 runs 14 residues. Germline CDR1 and CDR2: MDHEN and SYDVKM. The CDR3 sequence is CASSHQGVHQPQHF. CDR3 sequence (DNA): TGTGCCAGCAGCCACCAGGGGGTCCATCAGCCCCAGCATTTT.

This clone has a single count. The chain is built from TRBV11-2 and TRBJ2-1; D not resolved. V gave up 1 base and J gave up 6 bases, with 7 bases separating them. The CDR3 is 13 amino acids. Germline assignment: CDR1 SGHAT and CDR2 FQNNGV. CDR3 sequence (DNA): TGTGCCAGCAGCTTAGGACAAAGCAATGAGCAGTTCTTC. It codes for CASSLGQSNEQFF.

A note on this clone: This sample includes further DNA sequences coding for the same CDR3. The CDR3: CASSDRQGGQPQHF. The CDR3 DNA is TGTGCCAGCAGTGACCGACAGGGAGGACAGCCCCAGCATTTT. The rearrangement uses TRBV6-1 and TRBJ1-5; TRBD1 matches 7 bases. This CDR3 has 14 amino acids. The germline gives CDR1 MNHNS, CDR2 SASEGT. Trimming removed 3 bases from V and 7 bases from J; junction bases left unmatched: 6.

This clone was counted once. The V gene is TRBV2, the J gene TRBJ2-5; a possible D gene is TRBD2 (8 bases). The V and J ends lost 11 bases and 1 base respectively, with 26 bases between them. The CDR3 runs to 17 residues. Per the germline V gene, CDR1 is SNHLY and CDR2 is FYNNEI. CDR3 sequence reads: CASRGARTSSGQETQYF. The CDR3 DNA reads as TGTGCCTCCAGGGGGGCGAGGACTAGCAGTGGCCAAGAGACCCAGTACTTC.

The chain couples TRBV9 to TRBJ1-4; the D gene is possibly TRBD1 (5 bases). Trimming left V 3 bases short and J 5 bases short, with 11 bases between. The germline gives CDR1 SGDLS, CDR2 YYNGEE. The CDR3 contains 14 residues. The CDR3 coding sequence is TGTGCCAGCAGCGCCCCGGGGGTCAATGAAAAACTGTTTTTT. This gives the protein CASSAPGVNEKLFF.

This sequence joins TRBV19 and TRBJ2-5, with 12 bases that match TRBD2. The V and J ends lost 6 bases and 4 bases, in that order; junction bases with no gene match: 6. Per germline, CDR1 LNHDA and CDR2 SQIVND (reference sequence). The CDR3 is 15 residues long. DNA for the CDR3: TGTGCCAGTAGAGAGACTAGCGGGAGCCGAGAGACCCAGTACTTC. It yields the protein CASRETSGSRETQYF.